This is a list of T cell receptor beta chains from one sample in a study of spatial heterogeneity in lung cancer. Each CDR3 protein is one row after TCRdb ran MiXCR on the 5' RACE reads. This sample has about 44,000 distinct CDR3 sequences, with approximately 13% found just once. Sequenced here: PBMCs, sampled at surgery. The receptors shown here come from a male donor with early-stage non-small cell lung cancer. The CDR3 runs from the conserved cysteine through the conserved F or W. The order of the fields is J gene, clone size, D gene, V gene, CDR3 DNA, CDR3 protein. The D gene is left open where the match is weak. The listing skips clone size in some rows; elsewhere it reads once, few, many or a size class.

J: TRBJ2-2
size: many
D: TRBD2
V: TRBV20-1
DNA: TGCAGTGCCCAACCGCCAGCGGGGGGATCCACCGGGGAGCTGTTTTTT
CDR3: CSAQPPAGGSTGELFF

J: TRBJ1-4
size: many
D: TRBD1
V: TRBV27
DNA: TGTGCCAGCAGTTTAGGGACAGGGGAAAAACTGTTTTTT
CDR3: CASSLGTGEKLFF

J: TRBJ2-4
size: few
D: -
V: TRBV4-1
DNA: TGCGCCAGCAGCCCGGGACCACTAGCTAGTCTGATACTAGCCAAAAACATTCAGTACTTC
CDR3: CASSPGPLASLILAKNIQYF

J: TRBJ2-1
size: few
D: -
V: TRBV28
DNA: TGTGCCAGCAGTTTAACTAGACACAATGAGCAGTTCTTC
CDR3: CASSLTRHNEQFF

J: TRBJ1-1
size: -
D: -
V: TRBV5-1
DNA: TGCGCCAGCAGCTTGGTTCAGCAGAACACTGAAGCTTTCTTT
CDR3: CASSLVQQNTEAFF

J: TRBJ1-1
size: -
D: -
V: TRBV3-1
DNA: TGTGCCAGCAGCCAAGAGCGAGGAACCGTAAGTAACACTGAAGCTTTCTTT
CDR3: CASSQERGTVSNTEAFF

J: TRBJ1-2
size: many
D: -
V: TRBV4-1
DNA: TGCGCCAGCAGCCAAGATCAGGGCAGGGCCTATGGCTACACCTTC
CDR3: CASSQDQGRAYGYTF

J: TRBJ1-1
size: -
D: -
V: TRBV29-1
DNA: TGCAGCGTACGAAATCGGGTGGACACTGAAGCTTTCTTT
CDR3: CSVRNRVDTEAFF

J: TRBJ1-1
size: few
D: TRBD1
V: TRBV12-5
DNA: TGTGCTAGTGGTTGGGGACAGGATGGCACTGAAGCTTTCTTT
CDR3: CASGWGQDGTEAFF

J: TRBJ2-7
size: -
D: -
V: TRBV24-1
DNA: TGTGCCACCAGTGATTTACTCCTGTGGAGGCATTCCTACGAGCAGTACTTC
CDR3: CATSDLLLWRHSYEQYF

J: TRBJ2-5
size: -
D: TRBD2
V: TRBV6-6
DNA: TGTGCCAGCACCCTAAACGGGGGGTTAGAGACCCAGTACTTC
CDR3: CASTLNGGLETQYF

J: TRBJ2-5
size: -
D: -
V: TRBV3-1
DNA: TGTGCCAGCAGCCAAGCTCTGACCCCCCCCAAAGAGACCCAGTACTTC
CDR3: CASSQALTPPKETQYF

J: TRBJ2-5
size: -
D: -
V: TRBV5-1
DNA: TGCGCCAGCAGCTTGGGGGAGCTGGAGACCCAGTACTTC
CDR3: CASSLGELETQYF

J: TRBJ1-1
size: few
D: -
V: TRBV7-9
DNA: TGTGCCAGCAGCTTAGCGGGCGGTGCGTGGACTGAAGCTTTCTTT
CDR3: CASSLAGGAWTEAFF

J: TRBJ2-7
size: -
D: -
V: TRBV6-2/TRBV6-3
DNA: TGTGCCAGCTCTACTTCCTACGAGCAGTACTTC
CDR3: CASSTSYEQYF

J: TRBJ2-7
size: -
D: -
V: TRBV20-1
DNA: TGCAGTGCTAGAGATCGGTACAGAAATTCCGACGAGCAGTACTTC
CDR3: CSARDRYRNSDEQYF

J: TRBJ2-1
size: -
D: TRBD2
V: TRBV11-2
DNA: TGTGCCAGCAGCTTAATTCGCGGGAGGTCCTACAATGAGCAGTTCTTC
CDR3: CASSLIRGRSYNEQFF

J: TRBJ2-2
size: many
D: TRBD1
V: TRBV5-1
DNA: TGCGCCAGCAGCTTGTTCCGGGACAGAGGCCTCGCCGGGGAGCTGTTTTTT
CDR3: CASSLFRDRGLAGELFF

J: TRBJ2-1
size: many
D: -
V: TRBV7-2
DNA: TGTGCCAGCAGCTACCGGGATTCCGGATTTGATGAGCAGTTCTTC
CDR3: CASSYRDSGFDEQFF

J: TRBJ2-7
size: few
D: TRBD1
V: TRBV4-2
DNA: TGTGCCAGCAGCCCAGCAGACAGGGGCCACGAGCAGTACTTC
CDR3: CASSPADRGHEQYF

J: TRBJ1-6
size: few
D: -
V: TRBV10-3
DNA: TGTGCCATCAGTGAAATGGGGCCAAATTCACCCCTCCACTTT
CDR3: CAISEMGPNSPLHF

J: TRBJ2-5
size: -
D: -
V: TRBV7-2
DNA: TGTGCCAGCAGCTTTTCCGGGACCGAAGAGACCCAGTACTTC
CDR3: CASSFSGTEETQYF

J: TRBJ2-3
size: -
D: -
V: TRBV5-4
DNA: TGTGCCAGCAGCCTTGGGTTTTCTCGGAACACAGATACGCAGTATTTT
CDR3: CASSLGFSRNTDTQYF

J: TRBJ2-7
size: -
D: -
V: TRBV6-2/TRBV6-3
DNA: TGTGCCAGCAGCTGGGGCCGGGACGGATCCTACGAGCAGTACTTC
CDR3: CASSWGRDGSYEQYF

J: TRBJ2-6
size: many
D: -
V: TRBV7-2
DNA: TGTGCCAGCAGCTTAGAGGCGGGCTCTGGGGCCAACGTCCTGACTTTC
CDR3: CASSLEAGSGANVLTF

J: TRBJ2-3
size: many
D: TRBD2
V: TRBV11-1
DNA: TGTGCCAGCTGCTGGACTAGCGGGAGCTCGGATACGCAGTATTTT
CDR3: CASCWTSGSSDTQYF

J: TRBJ1-2
size: many
D: -
V: TRBV6-5
DNA: TGTGCCAGCAGCCGCGGACAGAATGGCTACACCTTC
CDR3: CASSRGQNGYTF

J: TRBJ2-4
size: many
D: TRBD1
V: TRBV5-6
DNA: TGTGCCAGCAGCTTCGGGACAGGGCTACGCGGCATTCAGTACTTC
CDR3: CASSFGTGLRGIQYF

J: TRBJ2-1
size: -
D: TRBD2
V: TRBV4-2
DNA: TGTGCCAGCAGCCCCAGTTATGTAGCGGGGGGGCACGAGCAGTTCTTC
CDR3: CASSPSYVAGGHEQFF

J: TRBJ2-5
size: -
D: -
V: TRBV9
DNA: TGTGCCAGCAGCGTCACTAGTTGGGAGACCCAGTACTTC
CDR3: CASSVTSWETQYF

J: TRBJ2-1
size: -
D: -
V: TRBV3-1
DNA: TGTGCCAGCAGCCAAGAACGAGCGGAGAGATTCTTC
CDR3: CASSQERAERFF

J: TRBJ2-2
size: -
D: TRBD2
V: TRBV7-2
DNA: TGTGCCAGCAGCGCCCTAGCGGGAGAAGCCGGGGAGCTGTTTTTT
CDR3: CASSALAGEAGELFF

J: TRBJ2-2
size: -
D: -
V: TRBV28
DNA: TGTGCCAGCAGTTATGACTGGTCCCCCGGGGAGCTGTTTTTT
CDR3: CASSYDWSPGELFF

J: TRBJ2-3
size: -
D: TRBD2
V: TRBV20-1
DNA: TGCAGTGCTTACGAGAGCGGGGCTATCACAGATACGCAGTATTTT
CDR3: CSAYESGAITDTQYF

J: TRBJ1-5
size: few
D: TRBD1
V: TRBV4-2
DNA: TGTGCCAGCAGCCCCTCTGACAGGGCAAGCAATCAGCCCCAGCATTTT
CDR3: CASSPSDRASNQPQHF

J: TRBJ2-2
size: few
D: -
V: TRBV29-1
DNA: TGCAGCGTTGTGAGGTTAGCAGCGAACACCGGGGAGCTGTTTTTT
CDR3: CSVVRLAANTGELFF

J: TRBJ1-2
size: many
D: -
V: TRBV2
DNA: TGTGCCAGCAGTTCTCAGGGGAGCTACACCTTC
CDR3: CASSSQGSYTF

J: TRBJ1-6
size: -
D: -
V: TRBV10-3
DNA: TGTGCCACGATGACAGGTGGGAATTCACCCCTCCACTTT
CDR3: CATMTGGNSPLHF

J: TRBJ2-7
size: -
D: TRBD2
V: TRBV5-1
DNA: TGCGCCAGCAGCTTGGTTAGCGGGAGGGCCGGCGAGCAGTACTTC
CDR3: CASSLVSGRAGEQYF

J: TRBJ1-1
size: -
D: -
V: TRBV6-1
DNA: TGTGCCAGCAGTGAAGCCCCCTTTGGGACCAACACTGAAGCTTTCTTT
CDR3: CASSEAPFGTNTEAFF

J: TRBJ1-4
size: -
D: -
V: TRBV12-3/TRBV12-4
DNA: TGTGCCAGCAAGTACCCAGGACGCTTCGGTGAAAAACTGTTTTTT
CDR3: CASKYPGRFGEKLFF

J: TRBJ1-1
size: many
D: -
V: TRBV29-1
DNA: TGCAGCGTTGATGATTCGTTTCTTATGGGGGGCACTGAAGCTTTCTTT
CDR3: CSVDDSFLMGGTEAFF

J: TRBJ2-3
size: once
D: TRBD1
V: TRBV29-1
DNA: TGCAGCGTGGCCGGGACAGGGGAGACAGATACGCAGTATTTT
CDR3: CSVAGTGETDTQYF

J: TRBJ2-5
size: few
D: -
V: TRBV27
DNA: TGTGCCAGCAGTTCCACCTTCCTTCAAGAGACCCAGTACTTC
CDR3: CASSSTFLQETQYF

J: TRBJ2-1
size: few
D: -
V: TRBV6-5
DNA: TGTGCCAGCAGTTACTCCGCCGGACTACTGTTCTTC
CDR3: CASSYSAGLLFF

J: TRBJ1-2
size: many
D: -
V: TRBV6-2/TRBV6-3
DNA: TGTGCCAGCAGTTCGACAGAAAACTATGGCTACACCTTC
CDR3: CASSSTENYGYTF

J: TRBJ2-5
size: -
D: TRBD1
V: TRBV6-1
DNA: TGTGCCAGCAGGAGGACAGGGGTGGAGACCCAGTACTTC
CDR3: CASRRTGVETQYF

J: TRBJ1-1
size: many
D: -
V: TRBV5-1
DNA: TGCGCCAGCAGCTTGTATCAAGAGTCGGATGAAGCTTTCTTT
CDR3: CASSLYQESDEAFF

J: TRBJ1-5
size: -
D: -
V: TRBV5-1
DNA: TGCGCCAGCAGCTTGGGAGATTTTAGCAATCAGCCCCAGCATTTT
CDR3: CASSLGDFSNQPQHF

J: TRBJ1-1
size: -
D: -
V: TRBV5-6
DNA: TGTGCCAGCAGCTGGGGCCGAGGCACTGAAGCTTTCTTT
CDR3: CASSWGRGTEAFF

J: TRBJ1-1
size: many
D: TRBD1
V: TRBV12-3/TRBV12-4
DNA: TGTGCCAGCGGTAGGACAGGGCTCACTGAAGCTTTCTTT
CDR3: CASGRTGLTEAFF

J: TRBJ2-7
size: many
D: -
V: TRBV7-9
DNA: TGTGCCAGCAGCTTAGCCCCTCCATTAAGCTCCTACGAGCAGTACTTC
CDR3: CASSLAPPLSSYEQYF

J: TRBJ1-6
size: -
D: -
V: TRBV4-1
DNA: TGCGCCAGCAGCCAAGATAGGAGCAGGAGACTTAATTCACCCCTCCACTTT
CDR3: CASSQDRSRRLNSPLHF

J: TRBJ2-2
size: few
D: TRBD2
V: TRBV20-1
DNA: TGCAGTGCTCAGACTAGCGGCACCGGGGAGCTGTTTTTT
CDR3: CSAQTSGTGELFF

J: TRBJ2-7
size: -
D: TRBD2
V: TRBV28
DNA: TGTGCCAGCAGAACAGCGGGAGGGACCTACGAGCAGTACTTC
CDR3: CASRTAGGTYEQYF